The 10 T cell receptor beta chains below come from one sample, sequenced in a study of T-cell memory formation after mild COVID-19. TCRdb re-called the 5' RACE reads with MiXCR, one entry per CDR3 protein. The sample has 540,000 or so distinct CDR3 sequences, roughly 20% seen once. Sequenced sample: PBMCs or a T cell subset sorted from them (not recorded which). The source of these receptors is an adult woman who had mild COVID-19 (a few samples of this study predate the infection). Cell type and time point are not known.

This clonotype turned up a few times. The CDR3 DNA reads TGTGCCAGCTCACCACCGGGACTAGCAGAGACCCAGTACTTC. This translates into CASSPPGLAETQYF. V is TRBV18 and J is TRBJ2-5, with 9 bases fitting TRBD2. The CDR3 covers 14 residues. Germline V lookup: CDR1 KGHSH, CDR2 LQKENI. With V trimmed by 0 bases and J by 4 bases, 0 bases remained unmatched.

This clonotype showed up just a few times. The chain links TRBV10-3 to TRBJ2-6, with D unclear. The V and J ends lost 8 bases and 1 base respectively, with 0 bases between them. In germline, CDR1 is ENHRY, CDR2 SYGVKD. CDR3 length: 11 residues. The CDR3 nucleotides are TGTGCCATCTCTGGGGCCAACGTCCTGACTTTC. Amino acids: CAISGANVLTF.

This clonotype was observed a handful of times. The rearrangement uses TRBV6-1 and TRBJ1-2, with D possibly TRBD1 on 6 matching bases. From germline, CDR1 is MNHNS and CDR2 SASEGT. With 8 bases removed from V and 4 bases from J, the gap between germline ends came to 29 bases. The CDR3 totals 18 residues. CDR3 DNA sequence: TGTGCCAGCCTTGGGGAACAGGGTCGAGATTATTCTTTCTATGGCTACACCTTC. This encodes CASLGEQGRDYSFYGYTF.

This clonotype was seen a handful of times. The chain combines TRBV4-3 with TRBJ2-1; 9 nucleotides line up with TRBD2. CDR1 and CDR2 (germline): LGHNA, YSLEER. Trimming cost V 4 bases and J 2 bases; bases outside gene matches: 6. The CDR3 contains 16 residues. For the CDR3, the DNA is TGCGCCAGCAGCCGTCAAGCGGGAGGAACCTACAATGAGCAGTTCTTC. Its protein product is CASSRQAGGTYNEQFF.

The gene calls are TRBV27 and TRBJ2-5; tentatively, D is TRBD1 (5 bases). There are 13 residues in the CDR3. V was pared by 5 bases and J by 4 bases, with 11 bases between. Germline V gene data show CDR1 as MNHEY and CDR2 as SMNVEV (reference sequence). The DNA of the CDR3 is TGTGCCAGCAGTACAACAGGCCCAGAGACCCAGTACTTC. Translated: CASSTTGPETQYF.

The chain links TRBV5-1 to TRBJ2-7; possibly TRBD1 for D (6 bases). Germline CDR1 is SGHRS and CDR2 is YFSETQ. The CDR3 contains 19 residues. V lost 4 bases and J lost 4, with 30 bases in between. Here the CDR3 reads CASSPGTTASTRLGYEQYF. CDR3 coding DNA: TGCGCCAGCAGCCCCGGGACAACTGCATCCACTCGCCTAGGATACGAGCAGTACTTC.

This clonotype was found a few times. The chain combines TRBV6-5 with TRBJ1-1; D unclear. The germline gives CDR1 MNHEY, CDR2 SVGAGI. The CDR3 extends over 11 amino acids. The V end was cut by 6 bases, the J end by 9 bases, with 11 bases between. The CDR3 sequence: CASRKGRKAFF. Written as DNA, the CDR3 is TGTGCCAGCAGAAAAGGGAGAAAAGCTTTCTTT.

In this sample, this clonotype turned up a few times. The chain carries TRBV7-9 and TRBJ1-1; TRBD1 matches 7 bases. This CDR3 region has 14 residues. The junction had 7 bases not matched to a gene; V was cut back by 5 bases and J by 4 bases. The V gene's germline CDR1 is SEHNR and CDR2 FQNEAQ (reference sequence). As DNA, the CDR3 is TGTGCCAGCAGCCCCGACAGGGTTGCCACTGAAGCTTTCTTT. This translates into CASSPDRVATEAFF.

This clonotype came up a few times. The chain has TRBV29-1 and TRBJ1-2, with 7 bases that match TRBD1. Trimming at V came to 6 bases and at J to 11 bases, leaving 9 bases not matched to a gene. CDR1 is SQVTM, CDR2 ANQGSEA, per germline. The CDR3 extends over 11 amino acids. CDR3 DNA: TGCAGCGTCGAGGGGGACAGTGGGTACACCTTC. It translates to CSVEGDSGYTF.

V usage is TRBV5-1 and J usage is TRBJ2-3; D not certain. The CDR3 spans 14 residues. Germline CDR1 reads SGHRS; CDR2 reads YFSETQ. V lost 0 bases, J lost 6 bases, and 11 bases lay in between. The CDR3 DNA sequence: TGCGCCAGCAGCTTGGAGGAACCCTGGGATACGCAGTATTTT. Translating it yields CASSLEEPWDTQYF.